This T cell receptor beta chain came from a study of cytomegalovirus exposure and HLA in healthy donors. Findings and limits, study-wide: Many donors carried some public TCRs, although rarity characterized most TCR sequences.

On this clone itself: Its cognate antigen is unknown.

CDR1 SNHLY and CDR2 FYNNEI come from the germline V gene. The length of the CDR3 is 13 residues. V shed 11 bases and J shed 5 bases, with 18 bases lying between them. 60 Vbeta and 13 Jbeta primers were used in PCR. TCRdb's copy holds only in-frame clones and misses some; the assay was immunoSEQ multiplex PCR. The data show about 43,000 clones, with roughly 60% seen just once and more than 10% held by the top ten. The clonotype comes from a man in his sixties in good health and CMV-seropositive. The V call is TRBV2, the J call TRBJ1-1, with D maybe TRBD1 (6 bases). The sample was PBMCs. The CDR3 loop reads CALGPGAGTEAFF. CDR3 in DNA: TGTGCCCTAGGCCCAGGGGCTGGAACTGAAGCTTTCTTT.